A single sample gave rise to the 27 T cell receptor beta chains below, sequenced in a study of CD8+ T cells in alopecia areata. The treatment denotes: oral pan-JAK inhibitor, 5-10 mg twice daily. Sequencing relied on a cDNA template that was reverse transcribed from extracted RNA. The data were produced by immunoSEQ multiplex PCR, yet TCRdb's version contains in-frame clones alone and is incomplete. The table has about 260,000 clones, about 60% seen once. This specimen was CD4+ T cells sorted from blood, taken around week 52, from a patient treated with tofacitinib. The receptors derive from a human donor with alopecia areata.

This clone was seen only once. The V and J genes are TRBV7-2 and TRBJ2-2; TRBD1 aligns across 9 bases. V lost 3 bases to trimming and J lost 4 bases; unmatched junction nucleotides: 9. The CDR3 runs 17 residues. Germline CDR1 SGHTA, CDR2 FQGNSA. The CDR3 region has the DNA TGTGCCAGCAGCTTCCAGCAGGGACAGGGAGGCACCGGGGAGCTGTTTTTT. Translating gives CASSFQQGQGGTGELFF.

J is TRBJ2-3 and V is TRBV4-1, with 8 bases aligning to TRBD2. The V segment lost 8 bases and the J segment 2 bases; nucleotides outside the gene matches: 9. Germline V lookup: CDR1 MGHRA, CDR2 YSYEKL. The CDR3 length is 15 residues. CDR3 in amino acids: CASRGGHISTDTQYF. CDR3 DNA sequence: TGCGCCAGCCGGGGGGGCCACATCTCCACAGATACGCAGTATTTT.

The V gene is TRBV6-5, the J gene TRBJ2-4; D uncertain. Germline V lookup: CDR1 MNHEY, CDR2 SVGAGI. CDR3 length equals 13 residues. The V end lost 6 bases, the J end lost 1 base, and 7 bases lay between the germline ends. CDR3 protein: CASRVPAKNIQYF. The CDR3 bases are TGTGCCAGCAGGGTCCCCGCCAAAAACATTCAGTACTTC.

The V gene is TRBV6-5, the J gene TRBJ2-5, with 7 bases lining up with TRBD1. The CDR3 has 13 amino acids. J gave up 3 bases and V 7 bases, and 5 bases lay outside the gene matches. Germline values: CDR1 MNHEY, CDR2 SVGAGI. The CDR3 DNA sequence: TGTGCCAGCAACGGACAGGCCAAAGAGACCCAGTACTTC. As protein: CASNGQAKETQYF.

The chain carries TRBV6-5 and TRBJ2-4; D is possibly TRBD1 (5 bases). V dropped 8 bases and J dropped 0 bases, with 14 bases sitting between them. This CDR3 has 15 residues. Germline V lookup: CDR1 MNHEY, CDR2 SVGAGI. CDR3 sequence: CASATAVSAKNIQYF. The CDR3 DNA reads TGTGCCAGCGCGACAGCCGTTTCAGCCAAAAACATTCAGTACTTC.

This chain connects TRBV7-2 to TRBJ1-5, with 7 positions matching TRBD1. Per germline, CDR1 SGHTA and CDR2 FQGNSA. The CDR3 covers 13 residues. V was clipped by 6 bases and J by 7 bases; unmatched bases: 6. DNA of the CDR3: TGTGCCAGCAGTCCGGACAGGAAGCAGCCCCAGCATTTT. It encodes CASSPDRKQPQHF.

The chain couples TRBV6-5 to TRBJ1-1, with D maybe TRBD1 (5 bases). The CDR3 length is 11 residues. Germline V CDR1 and CDR2: MNHEY, SVGAGI. Trimming stripped 6 bases from V and 3 bases from J, with 5 bases between. CDR3 amino acids: CASRGDTEAFF. The CDR3 DNA reads as TGTGCCAGCAGAGGGGACACTGAAGCTTTCTTT.

This chain links TRBV9 with TRBJ2-2; 9 nucleotides line up with TRBD2. CDR3 size: 16 residues. Germline loops: CDR1 SGDLS, CDR2 YYNGEE. Germline trimming cut 0 bases from V and 4 bases from J; bases unmatched to any gene: 4. The CDR3 is CASSVVAGVLTGELFF. DNA of the CDR3: TGTGCCAGCAGCGTAGTAGCGGGGGTACTCACCGGGGAGCTGTTTTTT.

The rearrangement links TRBV7-2 to TRBJ2-7; 7 bases fit TRBD1. The V segment lost 5 bases and the J segment 5 bases; nucleotides outside the gene matches: 6. Germline-derived CDR1 and CDR2 are SGHTA and FQGNSA. The CDR3 is 13 residues long. CDR3 nucleotide sequence: TGTGCCAGCAGCCCGACAGGGCCGCACGAGCAGTACTTC. It is translated as CASSPTGPHEQYF.

This rearrangement joins TRBV5-4 to TRBJ2-7; TRBD1 is a possible D gene (5 bases). The germline CDR1 and CDR2 sequences are SGHNT and YYREEE (reference sequence). Trimming removed 0 bases at V and 3 bases at J, with 10 bases between. This CDR3 has 14 amino acids. CDR3 nucleotides: TGTGCCAGCAGCTTGGTCAGGGATGTCTACGAGCAGTACTTC. Amino acid sequence: CASSLVRDVYEQYF.

J is TRBJ2-7 and V is TRBV9; TRBD1 agrees at 11 bases. This CDR3 contains 15 residues. Germline V gene sequence: CDR1 SGDLS, CDR2 YYNGEE. The V and J ends lost 2 bases and 3 bases, in that order; junction bases with no gene match: 4. CDR3: CASSVGTGGIYEQYF. The CDR3 DNA is TGTGCCAGCAGCGTCGGGACAGGGGGGATCTACGAGCAGTACTTC.

V usage is TRBV29-1 and J usage is TRBJ1-2; 9 nucleotides agree with TRBD1. The CDR3 totals 10 residues. Germline V gene data show CDR1 as SQVTM and CDR2 as ANQGSEA. V lost 6 bases, J lost 7 bases, and 0 bases stayed unmatched. Here the CDR3 DNA reads TGCAGCGTGACAGGGGGTGGCTACACCTTC. Its translation is CSVTGGGYTF.

The rearrangement links TRBV4-3 to TRBJ2-7; D uncertain. V was trimmed by 1 base and J by 6 bases, leaving 10 bases between them. This CDR3 is built from 13 residues. Germline V gene data show CDR1 as LGHNA and CDR2 as YSLEER. The DNA of the CDR3 is TGCGCCAGCAGCCAAGTCTTGGTTGGCGAGCAGTACTTC. This translates into CASSQVLVGEQYF.

The rearrangement links TRBV4-3 to TRBJ1-5, with D maybe TRBD1 (6 bases). Trimming pared 0 bases from V and 7 bases from J, leaving 16 bases between. The V gene's germline CDR1 is LGHNA and CDR2 YSLEER. The CDR3 totals 16 residues. Here the CDR3 reads CASSQDLSGGWQPQHF. The CDR3 nucleotides are TGCGCCAGCAGCCAAGATCTTTCGGGGGGCTGGCAGCCCCAGCATTTT.

The chain links TRBV10-3 to TRBJ2-7; 12 bases align to TRBD1. V was clipped by 6 bases and J by 6 bases; unmatched bases: 9. Germline V gives CDR1 ENHRY, CDR2 SYGVKD. The CDR3 extends over 15 amino acids. The CDR3 spells CAISNPGQGAIEQYF. The CDR3, as DNA: TGTGCCATCAGCAATCCGGGACAGGGGGCGATCGAGCAGTACTTC.

This clone was observed a single time. This rearrangement joins TRBV23-1 to TRBJ1-1; D is unclear. TRBV23-1 is an ORF, with its function uncertain. Trimming cost V 3 bases and J 0 bases, with 5 bases left between them. The CDR3 contains 13 residues. The DNA of the CDR3 is TGCGCCAGCAGTCAGAACTTGAACACTGAAGCTTTCTTT. Protein: CASSQNLNTEAFF.

The rearrangement links TRBV30 to TRBJ2-1, with D maybe TRBD2 (5 bases). The CDR3 runs to 15 residues. Looked up from germline, CDR1 is GTSNPN and CDR2 is SVGIG (reference sequence). Trimming left V 4 bases short and J 0 bases short, with 13 bases between. The CDR3 is CAWTRGSDSYNEQFF. CDR3 bases: TGTGCCTGGACCCGAGGGTCCGACTCCTACAATGAGCAGTTCTTC.

The rearrangement links TRBV6-6 to TRBJ2-3; D is uncertain. V shed 4 bases and J shed 0 bases, with 8 bases lying between them. The CDR3 runs to 14 residues. Germline V gene sequence: CDR1 MNHNY, CDR2 SVGAGI (reference sequence). Written as DNA, the CDR3 is TGTGCCAGCAGTTCGGCTCGGAGCACAGATACGCAGTATTTT. Encoded protein: CASSSARSTDTQYF.

This chain links TRBV7-6 with TRBJ1-1, with unresolved D. CDR1 SGHVS and CDR2 FNYEAQ come from the germline V gene. The CDR3 contains 13 residues. V was clipped by 5 bases and J by 0 bases, with 7 bases between them. The CDR3: CASSAYMNTEAFF. The DNA of the CDR3 is TGTGCCAGCAGCGCCTATATGAACACTGAAGCTTTCTTT.

This clone was found a few times. The chain combines TRBV27 with TRBJ2-3; the match to TRBD2 covers 12 bases. CDR1 MNHEY and CDR2 SMNVEV come from the germline V gene (reference sequence). Unmatched junction bases numbered 6, after V lost 6 bases and J lost 8 bases. There are 14 residues in the CDR3. The CDR3 spells CASSKLAGGSTQYF. The CDR3 region has the DNA TGTGCCAGCAGCAAACTAGCGGGGGGTAGTACGCAGTATTTT.

The chain joins TRBV7-9 to TRBJ1-1, with no clear D. The germline V and J ends were trimmed by 4 bases and 7 bases, with 10 bases remaining between them. CDR3 size: 12 residues. Germline V gene lookup returns CDR1 SEHNR and CDR2 FQNEAQ (reference sequence). CDR3 nucleotide sequence: TGTGCCAGCAGCTCTGGCCCCGGTGAAGCTTTCTTT. Amino acids: CASSSGPGEAFF.

CDR3 nucleotide sequence: TGTGCCAGCAGCGTAGGGGGGGACCCTCGGGGCCCCCAAGAGACCCAGTACTTC. Amino acid sequence: CASSVGGDPRGPQETQYF. The chain uses TRBV9 and TRBJ2-5; D is possibly TRBD2 (6 bases). Germline CDR1 reads SGDLS; CDR2 reads YYNGEE. Trimming pared 0 bases from V and 1 base from J, leaving 19 bases between. This CDR3 contains 18 residues. The full variable domain, its missing parts supplied by reference TRBV9 and TRBJ2-5, is DSGVTQTPKHLITATGQRVTLRCSPRSGDLSVYWYQQSLDQGLQFLIQYYNGEERAKGNILERFSAQQFPDLHSELNLSSLELGDSALYFCASSVGGDPRGPQETQYFGPGTRLLVL.

The chain has TRBV6-5 and TRBJ1-6, with D maybe TRBD1 (6 bases). The CDR3 runs to 16 residues. Germline V CDR1 and CDR2: MNHEY, SVGAGI. Trimming removed 4 bases at V and 7 bases at J, with 17 bases between. The DNA for the CDR3 is TGTGCCAGCAGTTTAAGGACAGCGGGCCCAAATTCACCCCTCCACTTT. Protein product: CASSLRTAGPNSPLHF.

The sample holds a few counts of this clone. The chain recombines TRBV2 with TRBJ2-4; D is perhaps TRBD2 (5 bases). The CDR3 contains 17 residues. The germline gives CDR1 SNHLY, CDR2 FYNNEI. The V end lost 2 bases, the J end lost 0 bases, and 14 bases lay between the germline ends. The CDR3, as DNA: TGTGCCAGCAGTGAACGGGGTAGCGCCCTAGCCAAAAACATTCAGTACTTC. Translation gives CASSERGSALAKNIQYF. The variable domain in full, completed from reference TRBV2 and TRBJ2-4, reads EPEVTQTPSHQVTQMGQEVILRCVPISNHLYFYWYRQILGQKVEFLVSFYNNEISEKSEIFDDQFSVERPDGSNFTLKIRSTKLEDSAMYFCASSERGSALAKNIQYFGAGTRLSVL.

The table lists this clone with a few counts. The chain is built from TRBV2 and TRBJ2-7; 11 nucleotides line up with TRBD1. V dropped 6 bases and J dropped 2; count of bases not matched to a gene: 6. CDR1 and CDR2 (germline): SNHLY, FYNNEI. The CDR3 is 15 amino acids. CDR3 nucleotides: TGTGCCAGCAGCGAGGACAGGGGGCAACCCTACGAGCAGTACTTC. It codes for CASSEDRGQPYEQYF.

This clone has a single count. The chain has TRBV20-1 and TRBJ1-1; no firm D call. There are 10 residues in the CDR3. V lost 6 bases, J lost 2 bases, and 4 bases lay in between. The V gene's germline CDR1 is DFQATT and CDR2 SNEGSKA (reference sequence). Here the CDR3 reads CSAINTEAFF. The CDR3 DNA sequence: TGCAGTGCAATCAACACTGAAGCTTTCTTT.

The J gene is TRBJ2-5, the V gene TRBV11-2, with D unclear. CDR1 SGHAT and CDR2 FQNNGV come from the germline V gene. The CDR3 length is 13 residues. V lost 5 bases to trimming and J lost 3 bases, with 10 bases between them. CDR3 sequence reads: CASSPRAEETQYF. Here the CDR3 DNA reads TGTGCCAGCAGCCCACGGGCCGAAGAGACCCAGTACTTC.